This T cell receptor (beta chain) was recovered during a study of blood T cells in healthy people across ages. A second PCR, run for about 7 to 11 cycles, used a sample-barcoded 5' primer plus a J-beta primer mix. MiXCR, run by TCRdb on the 5' RACE reads, gives a single entry per CDR3 protein. The sample has more than 500,000 distinct CDR3 sequences, about 27% seen once. CDR1 and CDR2 (germline): SGDLS, YYNGEE. V was shortened by 0 bases and J by 11 bases, with 14 bases between the two germline ends. The CDR3 consists of 14 residues. This clonotype was seen a handful of times. The same data also went into a second study, on T cells of mothers and their children. That investigation notes: Donation came from a few healthy Caucasian mothers together with their six children.

This sequence originates from a boy under 10 years old in good health. The sample was blood. The chain uses TRBV9 and TRBJ1-4; D is ambiguous. Here the CDR3 reads CASSVGSGLGKLFF. Here the CDR3 DNA reads TGTGCCAGCAGCGTAGGGAGCGGGTTGGGGAAACTGTTTTTT.